This TCR beta chain was captured by sequencing in a study of T cells in Graves' hyperthyroidism and ophthalmopathy. This clonotype appeared a few times. Its antigen remains unknown. Newly diagnosed hyperthyroidism patients aged 18 to 65 years had disease lasting under 2 months. The diagnostic basis comprised clinical symptoms, serum thyroxine and TRAb, thyroid ultrasound and orbital computed tomography. TCR beta CDR3 region amplification was performed from RNA transcripts. Researchers ran a first-round RT-PCR on the TCR CDR3 using the HTBI primer set. TCRdb reprocessed the multiplex PCR reads with MiXCR, giving one entry per CDR3 protein. The sample consists of roughly 510,000 distinct CDR3 sequences, roughly 20% of them appearing once. Whole-study findings and limits: Researchers report that a 13 V-J model separated ophthalmopathy from stable hyperthyroidism. Within blood appeared most thyroid clonotypes that had expanded above 0.001.

The V segment lost 2 bases and the J segment 4 bases; nucleotides outside the gene matches: 8. The CDR3 has 16 residues. Looked up from germline, CDR1 is GTSNPN and CDR2 is SVGIG (reference sequence). This sequence joins TRBV30 and TRBJ2-6; 7 bases are a match to TRBD1. The receptor was isolated from a man aged 18 to 29 with Graves' hyperthyroidism. The sample comprised blood. CDR3 sequence reads: CAWSWDSPTGANVLTF. The CDR3 region has the DNA TGTGCCTGGAGTTGGGACAGCCCGACCGGGGCCAACGTCCTGACTTTC.